The 26 T cell receptor beta chains reported below all come from one sample, sequenced in a study of cytomegalovirus exposure and HLA in healthy donors (TCRdb year 2017). Libraries came from the immunoSEQ multiplex PCR assay. For the multiplex PCR, a mixture combining 60 forward primers for TCR Vbeta segments and 13 reverse primers for TCR Jbeta segments was used. In TCRdb, the immuneACCESS table is reduced to in-frame sequences with V and J assigned. These tables do not hold every clone; where another copy was compared, an unresolved V gene accounts for under half, and the others remain unexplained. This sample gives around 160,000 clones in total; 77% of them show up just once. Approximately 2.4% of the sample lies in the top ten. The sample consisted of PBMCs. The receptors stem from a woman aged 40 to 50 in good health and CMV-seropositive.

The chain links TRBV2 to TRBJ2-7; 9 bases match TRBD1. The CDR3 loop spans 14 amino acids. Germline CDR1 and CDR2: SNHLY and FYNNEI. The V gene end was trimmed by 4 bases and the J gene end by 2 bases; junction bases not matched to a gene: 3. The CDR3 DNA reads as TGTGCCAGCAGTGGGGGACAGGGCCCCTACGAGCAGTACTTC. Protein sequence: CASSGGQGPYEQYF.

J is TRBJ2-1 and V is TRBV20-1; D is ambiguous. The length of the CDR3 is 10 residues. The germline V gene has CDR1 DFQATT and CDR2 SNEGSKA (reference sequence). The V end was cut by 3 bases, the J end by 8 bases, with 5 bases between. CDR3 loop: CSASGDEQFF. In DNA form, the CDR3 reads TGCAGTGCTAGTGGAGATGAGCAGTTCTTC.

The gene calls are TRBV5-1 and TRBJ1-4; 10 positions agree with TRBD1. The CDR3 sequence is 14 residues long. From germline, CDR1 is SGHRS and CDR2 YFSETQ. J was trimmed by 8 bases and V by 4 bases; bases with no gene match: 5. As DNA, the CDR3 is TGCGCCAGCAGCATTGGGACAGGGGAAGAAAAACTGTTTTTT. This translates into CASSIGTGEEKLFF.

The DNA of the CDR3 is TGTGCCTGGAGTGCCGGACTAGGCCCTGGAGAGACCCAGTACTTC. The encoded protein is CAWSAGLGPGETQYF. The chain is built from TRBV30 and TRBJ2-5, with 7 bases fitting TRBD2. Germline trimming cut 1 base from V and 4 bases from J; bases unmatched to any gene: 9. The length of the CDR3 is 15 residues. In germline, CDR1 is GTSNPN, CDR2 SVGIG (reference sequence).

In its sample, this clone was seen once. V is TRBV7-9 and J is TRBJ2-1; maybe TRBD2 (6 bases). The CDR3 length is 13 residues. The germline V and J ends were trimmed by 1 base and 8 bases, with 9 bases remaining between them. Germline V CDR1 and CDR2: SEHNR, FQNEAQ (reference sequence). CDR3 in DNA: TGTGCCAGCAGCTTAGACGGGACTTATGAGCAGTTCTTC. Translating gives CASSLDGTYEQFF. The full variable domain, its missing parts supplied by reference TRBV7-9 and TRBJ2-1, is DTGVSQNPRHKITKRGQNVTFRCDPISEHNRLYWYRQTLGQGPEFLTYFQNEAQLEKSRLLSDRFSAERPKGSFSTLEIQRTEQGDSAMYLCASSLDGTYEQFFGPGTRLTVL.

The gene calls are TRBV6-5 and TRBJ2-1; 11 bases match TRBD2. CDR3 length: 16 amino acids. V shed 2 bases and J 7 bases; nucleotides not matched to a gene: 7. Germline assignment: CDR1 MNHEY and CDR2 SVGAGI. The CDR3 region is CASSYQTSGSKNEQFF. CDR3 coding DNA: TGTGCCAGCAGTTACCAAACTAGCGGGAGCAAGAATGAGCAGTTCTTC.

The V call is TRBV19, the J call TRBJ2-6; TRBD1 matches 10 bases. Germline loops: CDR1 LNHDA, CDR2 SQIVND (reference sequence). The CDR3 sequence is 17 residues long. J was trimmed by 1 base and V by 5 bases; bases with no gene match: 5. CDR3: CASSSGTGESGANVLTF. CDR3 DNA: TGTGCCAGTAGTTCCGGGACAGGGGAGTCTGGGGCCAACGTCCTGACTTTC.

This clone was recorded once. V and J are TRBV5-1 and TRBJ2-7; 9 positions agree with TRBD1. Looked up from germline, CDR1 is SGHRS and CDR2 is YFSETQ. Unmatched junction bases numbered 5, after V lost 4 bases and J lost 3 bases. The CDR3 sequence is 14 residues long. The CDR3 loop reads CASSIGTGFYEQYF. CDR3 coding DNA: TGCGCCAGCAGCATCGGGACAGGGTTCTACGAGCAGTACTTC.

The genes are TRBV7-9 and TRBJ2-3; TRBD2 is a possible D gene (7 bases). Germline V gene sequence: CDR1 SEHNR, CDR2 FQNEAQ (reference sequence). This CDR3 region has 15 residues. V shed 5 bases and J shed 3 bases, with 15 bases lying between them. The CDR3, as DNA: TGTGCCAGCAGCCAGGAGGGGGGGAGAACAGATACGCAGTATTTT. Protein sequence: CASSQEGGRTDTQYF.

The rearrangement joins TRBV7-9 to TRBJ1-1, with D perhaps TRBD1 (5 bases). CDR3 size: 12 residues. Germline V CDR1 and CDR2: SEHNR, FQNEAQ (reference sequence). The CDR3 protein is CSTTGVGTEAFF. The CDR3, as DNA: TGTTCCACCACGGGGGTTGGAACTGAAGCTTTCTTT.

The CDR3 here is CASSQGSSGVAGYTF. Written as DNA, the CDR3 is TGCGCCAGCAGCCAAGGCTCCTCAGGGGTGGCTGGCTACACCTTC. The chain is built from TRBV4-3 and TRBJ1-2; tentative D call: TRBD1 (6 bases). CDR3 length equals 15 residues. Germline V gene lookup returns CDR1 LGHNA and CDR2 YSLEER. The V end was cut by 1 base, the J end by 7 bases, with 16 bases between.

This sequence joins TRBV7-8 and TRBJ2-1; weak D call: TRBD1 (5 bases). Germline CDR1 reads SGHVS; CDR2 reads FQNEAQ. Trimming cost V 0 bases and J 8 bases, with 8 bases left between them. The CDR3 contains 13 residues. The CDR3 sequence: CASSLAGADEQFF. The CDR3 nucleotides are TGTGCCAGCAGCTTAGCTGGGGCGGATGAGCAGTTCTTC.

The count of this clone is one. The V gene is TRBV7-9, the J gene TRBJ2-1; the D gene is possibly TRBD2 (5 bases). CDR3 size: 16 residues. V was cut by 1 base and J by 3 bases, with 13 bases left in between. CDR1 is SEHNR and CDR2 is FQNEAQ in the germline V gene (reference sequence). CDR3 protein: CASSLVPAVHYNEQFF. The CDR3 bases are TGTGCCAGCAGCTTAGTCCCAGCGGTTCACTACAATGAGCAGTTCTTC.

This rearrangement joins TRBV11-2 to TRBJ1-1; no reliable D call. The CDR3 is 14 amino acids. V lost 0 bases, J lost 3 bases, and 8 bases lay in between. CDR1 SGHAT and CDR2 FQNNGV come from the germline V gene. CDR3 residues: CASSLERGYTEAFF. The CDR3 nucleotides are TGTGCCAGCAGCTTAGAAAGAGGTTACACTGAAGCTTTCTTT.

The V call is TRBV6-1, the J call TRBJ1-2; 9 positions agree with TRBD1. Trimming took 2 bases from V and 8 from J; bases not matched to a gene: 9. The CDR3 consists of 15 residues. The germline CDR1 and CDR2 sequences are MNHNS and SASEGT. In DNA form, the CDR3 reads TGTGCCAGCAGTGAAATTTCCGGGACAGGGAAAGGCTACACCTTC. This gives the protein CASSEISGTGKGYTF.

This clone was seen only a few times. The chain links TRBV7-2 to TRBJ1-5, with 7 bases identical to TRBD1. Germline values: CDR1 SGHTA, CDR2 FQGNSA. The CDR3 runs to 15 residues. V was clipped by 3 bases and J by 4 bases; unmatched bases: 6. This chain's CDR3 is CASSLGQTSNQPQHF. CDR3 DNA sequence: TGTGCCAGCAGCTTGGGACAGACCTCTAATCAGCCCCAGCATTTT.

Concerning this clone: Additional DNA sequences in this sample encode the identical CDR3. V usage is TRBV7-9 and J usage is TRBJ1-5, with TRBD1 as a possible D gene (5 bases). The CDR3 has 14 residues. CDR1 is SEHNR and CDR2 is FQNEAQ in the germline V gene (reference sequence). V dropped 0 bases and J dropped 2 bases, with 5 bases sitting between them. The CDR3 bases are TGTGCCAGCAGCTTAGCAGGGGGCAATCAGCCCCAGCATTTT. Translating gives CASSLAGGNQPQHF.

The rearrangement links TRBV2 to TRBJ2-7; 9 bases match TRBD2. Germline assignment: CDR1 SNHLY and CDR2 FYNNEI. V was pared by 4 bases and J by 6 bases, with 10 bases of the junction left unmatched. The CDR3 covers 15 residues. The CDR3 DNA follows: TGTGCCAGCAGTGGTACGGCGGGGGGGCCTCGCGAGCAGTACTTC. It translates to CASSGTAGGPREQYF.

CDR3 region: CASSPVPGGEQFF. For the CDR3, the DNA is TGTGCCAGCAGCCCCGTCCCGGGTGGTGAGCAGTTCTTC. The chain is built from TRBV7-8 and TRBJ2-1; D is ambiguous. CDR1 is SGHVS and CDR2 is FQNEAQ in the germline V gene. The CDR3 extends over 13 amino acids. V lost 5 bases to trimming and J lost 9 bases, with 14 bases between them. Variable domain in full (rest from reference TRBV7-8 and TRBJ2-1): GAGVSQSPRYKVAKRGQDVALRCDPISGHVSLFWYQQALGQGPEFLTYFQNEAQLDKSGLPSDRFFAERPEGSVSTLKIQRTQQEDSAVYLCASSPVPGGEQFFGPGTRLTVL.

The chain employs TRBV29-1 and TRBJ1-1; the D is unclear. Germline V gives CDR1 SQVTM, CDR2 ANQGSEA. Trimming left V 7 bases short and J 2 bases short, with 14 bases between. This CDR3 has 13 amino acids. Here the CDR3 reads CSARPLENTEAFF. DNA of the CDR3: TGCAGCGCCAGGCCTTTGGAAAACACTGAAGCTTTCTTT.

About this clone itself: The junction differs from germline at one of its ends, possibly a read error. The V and J genes are TRBV7-9 and TRBJ2-7; 13 positions match TRBD2. Germline values: CDR1 SEHNR, CDR2 FQNEAQ (reference sequence). The CDR3 spans 16 residues. CDR3 nucleotide sequence: TGTTCCAGCAGCTCATATCAGGGACTAGCGGGGATGTGGCAGTACTTC. This gives the protein CSSSSYQGLAGMWQYF. The full variable domain, rest sourced from reference TRBV7-9 and TRBJ2-7, is DTGVSQNPRHKITKRGQNVTFRCDPISEHNRLYWYRQTLGQGPEFLTYFQNEAQLEKSRLLSDRFSAERPKGSFSTLEIQRTEQGDSAMYLCSSSSYQGLAGMWQYFGPGTRLTVT.

The chain is built from TRBV12-5 and TRBJ2-7; D unresolved. Between the trimmed V and J ends, which lost 5 bases and 0 bases, there was a span of 5 bases. CDR1 is LGHNT, CDR2 FRNRAP, per germline. The CDR3 runs 12 residues. The CDR3 bases are TGTGCTAGTGGTACTGCCTCCTACGAGCAGTACTTC. Translation gives CASGTASYEQYF.

V and J are TRBV4-2 and TRBJ1-2, with TRBD1 matching over 9 bases. The germline V gene encodes CDR1 LGHNA and CDR2 YNFKEQ. The CDR3 is 17 amino acids. With V trimmed by 1 base and J by 6 bases, 12 bases remained unmatched. CDR3 DNA: TGTGCCAGCAGCCAAGTGGATTATACAGGGGGCATTAATGGCTACACCTTC. This sequence encodes CASSQVDYTGGINGYTF.

The rearrangement joins TRBV9 to TRBJ2-7; D possibly corresponds to TRBD1 (6 bases). Trimming left V 4 bases short and J 6 bases short, with 17 bases between. The CDR3 totals 14 residues. The germline V gene encodes CDR1 SGDLS and CDR2 YYNGEE. In nucleotides, the CDR3 is TGTGCCAGCAGCCCAGGGGACCCTTCTGGCGAGCAGTACTTC. It specifies CASSPGDPSGEQYF.

The V and J genes are TRBV7-2 and TRBJ1-2; 8 bases are shared with TRBD1. V shed 4 bases, J shed 5 bases, and the junction held 9 bases outside the gene matches. The CDR3 covers 15 residues. CDR1 and CDR2 from the germline V gene are SGHTA and FQGNSA. CDR3 DNA sequence: TGTGCCAGCAGCTCATTTCCACAGGGGGGGTATGGCTACACCTTC. This gives the protein CASSSFPQGGYGYTF.

The V and J genes are TRBV6-5 and TRBJ2-5, with 9 nucleotides matching TRBD2. Trimming took 6 bases from V and 5 from J; bases not matched to a gene: 7. Germline CDR1 reads MNHEY; CDR2 reads SVGAGI. The length of the CDR3 is 14 residues. This CDR3 reads CASRPGTSRETQYF. The CDR3 bases are TGTGCCAGCAGACCCGGGACTAGCAGGGAGACCCAGTACTTC.